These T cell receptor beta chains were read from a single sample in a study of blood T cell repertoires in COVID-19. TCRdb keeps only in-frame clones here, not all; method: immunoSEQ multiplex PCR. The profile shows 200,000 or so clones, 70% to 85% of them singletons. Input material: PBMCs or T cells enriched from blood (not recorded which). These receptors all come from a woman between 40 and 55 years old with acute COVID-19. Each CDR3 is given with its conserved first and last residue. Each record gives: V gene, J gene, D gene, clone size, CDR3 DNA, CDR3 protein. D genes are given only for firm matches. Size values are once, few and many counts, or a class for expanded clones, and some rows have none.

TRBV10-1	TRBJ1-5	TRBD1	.	TGCGCCAGCAGTCGGACAGGTCATCAGCCCCAGCATTTT	CASSRTGHQPQHF
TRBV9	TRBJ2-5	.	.	TGTGCCAGCAGCGTAGCCCTAGACGAGACCCAGTACTTC	CASSVALDETQYF
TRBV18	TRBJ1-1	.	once	TGTGCCAGCTCACCCCTCGACCAGGGCACTGAAGCTTTCTTT	CASSPLDQGTEAFF
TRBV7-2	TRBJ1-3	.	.	TGTGCCAGCAGCGCGGACAGTCAAGTCTCCGGAAACACCATATATTTT	CASSADSQVSGNTIYF
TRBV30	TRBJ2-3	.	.	TGTGCCTGGAGTGGAAGCTGGACAGATACGCAGTATTTT	CAWSGSWTDTQYF
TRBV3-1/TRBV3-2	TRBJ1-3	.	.	TGTGCCAGCAGCCACTCAGGGGCCGGAAACACCATATATTTT	CASSHSGAGNTIYF
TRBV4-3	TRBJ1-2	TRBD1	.	TGCGCCAGCAGCCAGGACAGGCGCTATGGCTACACCTTC	CASSQDRRYGYTF
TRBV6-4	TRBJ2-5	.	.	TGTGCCAGCAGACACGACAGGCTACAAGAGACCCAGTACTTC	CASRHDRLQETQYF
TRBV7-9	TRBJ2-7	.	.	TGTGCCAGCAGCTTACAGGGGAACTCCTACGAGCAGTACTTC	CASSLQGNSYEQYF
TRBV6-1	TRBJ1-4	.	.	TGTGCCAGCAGTAAAGGGGGGGGGCCCACTAATGAAAAACTGTTTTTT	CASSKGGGPTNEKLFF
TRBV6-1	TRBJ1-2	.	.	TGTGCCAGCAGTGAAGGCGTGTTTAACTATGGCTACACCTTC	CASSEGVFNYGYTF
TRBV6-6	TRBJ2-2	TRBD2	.	TGTGCCAGCAGTTACTCTGGGCTAGCGGGGATCGGGGAGCTGTTTTTT	CASSYSGLAGIGELFF
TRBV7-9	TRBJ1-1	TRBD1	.	TGTGCCAGCAGCCCGTGGGACAGGGGGGAAAGAAACACTGAAGCTTTCTTT	CASSPWDRGERNTEAFF
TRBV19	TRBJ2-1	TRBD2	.	TGTGCCAGTTGCCCAGGACTAGCGGACTACAATGAGCAGTTCTTC	CASCPGLADYNEQFF
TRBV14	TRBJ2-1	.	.	TGTGCCAGCAGCCAAGCAGGGGCTGAGCAGTTCTTC	CASSQAGAEQFF
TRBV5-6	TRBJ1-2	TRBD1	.	TGTGCCAGCAGCCTGAGGGACAGGCCTAACTATGGCTACACCTTC	CASSLRDRPNYGYTF
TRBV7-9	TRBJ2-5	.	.	TGTGCCAGCAGCTTCGAGGGCCTCAAGACCCAGTACTTC	CASSFEGLKTQYF
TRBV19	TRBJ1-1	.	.	TGTGCCACAAGGGAGGGGGGCAAGGTTGAAGCTTTCTTT	CATREGGKVEAFF
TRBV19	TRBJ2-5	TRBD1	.	TGTGCCAGTAGTATAGGACAGGGGGCTGGAGAGACCCAGTACTTC	CASSIGQGAGETQYF
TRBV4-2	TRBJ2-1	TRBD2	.	TGTGCCAGCAGCCAGACTAGCGGGCCTGAGCAGTTCTTC	CASSQTSGPEQFF
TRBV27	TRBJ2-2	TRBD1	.	TGTGCCAGCAGTCCACGGGGAGGGACAGGGGTCTTTGGGGAGCTGTTTTTT	CASSPRGGTGVFGELFF
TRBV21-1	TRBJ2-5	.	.	TGTGGGGATCAGTTGACAGAACAAGAGACCCAGTACTTC	CGDQLTEQETQYF
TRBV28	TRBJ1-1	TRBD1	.	TGTGCCAGCAGTCTTCGGACAGGGTCGATCGCTGAAGCTTTCTTT	CASSLRTGSIAEAFF
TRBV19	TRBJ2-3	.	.	TGTGCCAGTAAGGGGGAGGGCCGGGCAGATACGCAGTATTTT	CASKGEGRADTQYF
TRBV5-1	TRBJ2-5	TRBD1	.	TGCGCCAGCAGCTTGGGACAGGGGGCGGAGACCCAGTACTTC	CASSLGQGAETQYF
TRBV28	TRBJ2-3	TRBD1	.	TGTGCCAGCAGTTTATCCGGGACAGGGGTAGATACGCAGTATTTT	CASSLSGTGVDTQYF
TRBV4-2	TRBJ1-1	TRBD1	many	TGTGCCAGCAGCCAAGTCACCCAGGGGGAATTACCTGAAGCTTTCTTT	CASSQVTQGELPEAFF
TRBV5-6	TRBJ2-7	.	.	TGTGCCAGCAGCTTGTTCCCAGGAAACTACGAGCAGTACTTC	CASSLFPGNYEQYF
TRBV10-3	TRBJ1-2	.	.	TGTGCCATCAGTGATATATCTAACTATGGCTACACCTTC	CAISDISNYGYTF
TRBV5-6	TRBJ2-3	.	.	TGTGCCAGCAGCGGGGGCCCGAGTCGAGATACGCAGTATTTT	CASSGGPSRDTQYF
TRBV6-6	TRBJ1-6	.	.	TGTGCCAGCAGCCCCGGGAATTCACCCCTCCACTTT	CASSPGNSPLHF
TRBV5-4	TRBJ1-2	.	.	TGTGCCAGCAGCTTAACAGTAGAGGGCTACACCTTC	CASSLTVEGYTF
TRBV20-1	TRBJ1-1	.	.	TGCAGTGCTAGTGTGGGGCGGGAGAACACTGAAGCTTTCTTT	CSASVGRENTEAFF
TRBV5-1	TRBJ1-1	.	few	TGCGCCAGCAGCTTGTTGGGGGAGGTGAACACTGAAGCTTTCTTT	CASSLLGEVNTEAFF
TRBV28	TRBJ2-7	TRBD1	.	TGTGCCAGCAGTTTACTTATGAGGGGGCAAGGGGAGCAGTACTTC	CASSLLMRGQGEQYF
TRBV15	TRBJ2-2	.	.	TGTGCCACCAGGGGGTCGGGGTACACCGGGGAGCTGTTTTTT	CATRGSGYTGELFF
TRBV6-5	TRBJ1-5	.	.	TGTGCCAGCAGACACAGGGATCCTCAGCCCCAGCATTTT	CASRHRDPQPQHF
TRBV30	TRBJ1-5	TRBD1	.	TGTGCCTGGAGTGTGGGGACAGAGGGTCAGCCCCAGCATTTT	CAWSVGTEGQPQHF
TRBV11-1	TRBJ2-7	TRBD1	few	TGTGCCAGCAGCTTCGGAACAGGGGGCCCCTACGAGCAGTACTTC	CASSFGTGGPYEQYF
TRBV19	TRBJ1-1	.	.	TGTGCCAGTAGTATTTACCCCCTGAGTCCAAGGGGCACTGAAGCTTTCTTT	CASSIYPLSPRGTEAFF
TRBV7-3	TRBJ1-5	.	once	TGTGCCAGCAGCTTAATTGGGAACGGGGGGTATCTCGTCAATCAGCCCCAGCATTTT	CASSLIGNGGYLVNQPQHF
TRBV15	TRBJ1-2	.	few	TGTGCCACCAGCAGAGATTGGGGGCAAAACTATGGCTACACCTTC	CATSRDWGQNYGYTF
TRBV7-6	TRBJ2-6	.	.	TGTGCCAGCAGCGACTTCATTAGATCTGGGGCCAACGTCCTGACTTTC	CASSDFIRSGANVLTF
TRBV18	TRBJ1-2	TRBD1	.	TGTGCCAGCTCATCCGGGACAGGGAAGAACTATGGCTACACCTTC	CASSSGTGKNYGYTF
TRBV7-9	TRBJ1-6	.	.	TGTGCCATCCAAGGCCGCGGGGAATCCTATAATTCACCCCTCCACTTT	CAIQGRGESYNSPLHF
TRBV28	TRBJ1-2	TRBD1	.	TGTGCCAGCAGCGGACAGGACCGGGATGGCTACACCTTC	CASSGQDRDGYTF
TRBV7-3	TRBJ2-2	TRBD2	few	TGTGCCAGCAGCCCGACTAGCGCCCCGGCCGGGGAGCTGTTTTTT	CASSPTSAPAGELFF
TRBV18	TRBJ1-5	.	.	TGTGCCAGCTCATCAGGCGACAATCAGCCCCAGCATTTT	CASSSGDNQPQHF
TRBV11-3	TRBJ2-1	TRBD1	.	TGTGCCAGCAGTCGGTCCGGGACAGGGTGGAATGAGCAGTTCTTC	CASSRSGTGWNEQFF
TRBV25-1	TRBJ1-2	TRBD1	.	TGTGCCAGCAGTGACCCCCAGGGGGCGAACTATGGCTACACCTTC	CASSDPQGANYGYTF